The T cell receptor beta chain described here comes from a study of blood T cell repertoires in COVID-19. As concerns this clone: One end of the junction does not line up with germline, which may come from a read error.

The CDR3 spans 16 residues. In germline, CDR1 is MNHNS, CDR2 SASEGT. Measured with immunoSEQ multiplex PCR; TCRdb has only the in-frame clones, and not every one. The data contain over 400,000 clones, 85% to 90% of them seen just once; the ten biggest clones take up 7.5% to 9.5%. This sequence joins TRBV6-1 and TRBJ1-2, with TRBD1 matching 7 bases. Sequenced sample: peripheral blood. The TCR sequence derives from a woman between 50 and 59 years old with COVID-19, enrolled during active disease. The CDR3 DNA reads TGTGCCAGCAGTAAAGCCACGGACAGGAACATCTATGGCTACACCTTC. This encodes CASSKATDRNIYGYTF.